The 7 T cell receptor beta chains below were found in one sample sequenced in a study of T cell repertoires in cytomegalovirus infection. TCRdb processed the reads anew with MiXCR; each CDR3 protein has one entry. The sample consists of about half a million distinct CDR3 sequences, 33% of them appearing once. Their antigens are not known. The sample here was cultured PBMCs, taken from culture after CMV antigen stimulation. The receptors shown here come from a human donor in good health (CMV status not recorded). Some clones in this sample may be carry-over from other donors' samples.

This CDR3 is CAEWWATSEQYF. In nucleotides, the CDR3 is TGTGCCGAGTGGTGGGCCACGAGCGAGCAGTACTTC. The genes are TRBV25-1 and TRBJ2-7; unclear D gene. Trimming cost V 11 bases and J 6 bases, with 17 bases left between them. This CDR3 is 12 amino acids long. Germline values: CDR1 MGHDK, CDR2 SYGVNS.

About this clonotype: One junction end disagrees with the germline gene, perhaps due to a read error. The rearrangement links TRBV6-5 to TRBJ2-7; TRBD1 matches at 7 bases. Germline V lookup: CDR1 MNHEY, CDR2 SVGAGI. This CDR3 contains 16 residues. The CDR3 loop reads CASSYSPGQMTYEKYF. The CDR3 bases are TGTGCCAGCAGTTACTCACCGGGACAGATGACCTACGAGAAGTACTTC.

The rearrangement joins TRBV6-2 or TRBV6-3 to TRBJ2-7, with no clear D. The CDR3 extends over 18 amino acids. Per the germline V gene, CDR1 is MNHEY and CDR2 is SVGEGT. V lost 0 bases and J 0 bases, leaving 18 bases between the germline ends. This CDR3 is CASSYSNSRIVSSYEQYF. CDR3 DNA: TGTGCCAGCAGTTACTCGAATTCTCGCATTGTCTCCTCCTACGAGCAGTACTTC.

The V call is TRBV4-3, the J call TRBJ2-7; 8 bases match TRBD1. CDR3 length: 16 residues. The V gene's germline CDR1 is LGHNA and CDR2 YSLEER. V was pared by 2 bases and J by 4 bases, with 10 bases of the junction left unmatched. This chain's CDR3 is CASSQLREQGVYEQYF. Written as DNA, the CDR3 is TGCGCCAGCAGCCAACTTAGGGAACAGGGGGTTTACGAGCAGTACTTC.

V usage is TRBV7-8 and J usage is TRBJ2-3, with 7 bases identical to TRBD2. CDR3 length: 13 amino acids. From germline, CDR1 is SGHVS and CDR2 FQNEAQ. The CDR3 DNA reads as TGTGCAGCCCTCGCGCGGGGGTCAGATACGCAGTATTTT. Translating it yields CAALARGSDTQYF.

J is TRBJ1-1 and V is TRBV29-1; TRBD1 aligns across 7 bases. This CDR3 is 13 amino acids long. The germline V gene encodes CDR1 SQVTM and CDR2 ANQGSEA. Germline trimming cut 5 bases from V and 1 base from J; bases unmatched to any gene: 4. This CDR3 is CSVSGQPNTEAFF. DNA of the CDR3: TGCAGCGTTTCGGGACAGCCGAACACTGAAGCTTTCTTT. Complete variable domain (other parts from reference TRBV29-1 and TRBJ1-1): SAVISQKPSRDICQRGTSLTIQCQVDSQVTMMFWYRQQPGQSLTLIATANQGSEATYESGFVIDKFPISRPNLTFSTLTVSNMSPEDSSIYLCSVSGQPNTEAFFGQGTRLTVV.

The CDR3, as DNA: TGTGCCAGCAGTTGGCGGTGGAACACCGGGGAGCTGTTTTTT. It yields the protein CASSWRWNTGELFF. The rearrangement uses TRBV12-3 or TRBV12-4 and TRBJ2-2; D remains ambiguous. The CDR3 is 14 amino acids. Trimming removed 4 bases from V and 1 base from J, with 7 bases in between.